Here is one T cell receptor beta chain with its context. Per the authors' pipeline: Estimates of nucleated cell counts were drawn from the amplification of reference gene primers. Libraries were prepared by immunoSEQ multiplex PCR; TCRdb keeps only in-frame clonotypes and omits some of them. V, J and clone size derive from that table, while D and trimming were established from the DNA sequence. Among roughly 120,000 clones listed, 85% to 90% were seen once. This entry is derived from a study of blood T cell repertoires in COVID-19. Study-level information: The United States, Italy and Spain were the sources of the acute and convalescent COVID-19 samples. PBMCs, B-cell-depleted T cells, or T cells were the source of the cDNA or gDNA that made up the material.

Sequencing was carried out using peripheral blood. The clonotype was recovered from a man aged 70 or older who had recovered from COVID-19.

As DNA, the CDR3 is TGTGCCAGTAGTCTTATAGGGTCAGGGATTGCGGACACTGAAGCTTTCTTT. Encoded protein: CASSLIGSGIADTEAFF. This chain connects TRBV19 to TRBJ1-1; D is possibly TRBD1 (5 bases). The V gene lost 5 bases and the J gene lost 3 bases, with 22 bases spanning the gap. The germline V gene has CDR1 LNHDA and CDR2 SQIVND (reference sequence). This CDR3 region has 17 residues.